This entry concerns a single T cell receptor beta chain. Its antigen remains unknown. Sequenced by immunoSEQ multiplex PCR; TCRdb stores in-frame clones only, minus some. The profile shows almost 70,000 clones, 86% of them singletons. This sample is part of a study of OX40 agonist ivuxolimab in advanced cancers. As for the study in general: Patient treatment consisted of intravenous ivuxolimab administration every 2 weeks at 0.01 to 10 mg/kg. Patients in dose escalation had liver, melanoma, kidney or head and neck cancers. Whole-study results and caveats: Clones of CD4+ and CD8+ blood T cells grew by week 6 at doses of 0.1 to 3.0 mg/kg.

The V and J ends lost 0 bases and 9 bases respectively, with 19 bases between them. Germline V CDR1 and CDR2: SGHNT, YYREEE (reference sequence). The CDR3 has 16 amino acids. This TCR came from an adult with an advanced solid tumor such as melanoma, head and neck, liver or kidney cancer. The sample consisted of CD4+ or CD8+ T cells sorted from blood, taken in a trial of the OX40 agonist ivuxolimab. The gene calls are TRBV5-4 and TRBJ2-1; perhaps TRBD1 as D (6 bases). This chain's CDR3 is CASSLGSPGQGGEQFF. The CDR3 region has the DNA TGTGCCAGCAGCTTGGGGAGTCCGGGACAAGGAGGTGAGCAGTTCTTC.